This record looks at one TCR beta chain sequence and its context. Its matching antigen is unknown. Only in-frame clones appear in the TCRdb table, and some are missing; sequencing was by immunoSEQ multiplex PCR. The sample holds 70,000 or so clones; 87% are singletons and the top ten take about 1.3%. This record comes from a study of OX40 agonist ivuxolimab in advanced cancers. In the study overall: Subjects had a mean age of about 57 years, with a range of 23 to 79; more than 75% were male. Among those treated, three patients had partial responses, one with hepatocellular carcinoma and two with cutaneous melanoma. Study results and caveats: Among expanded peripheral T cells, antigen specificity went undetermined. In the 0.1 to 3.0 mg/kg range, CD4+ and CD8+ blood T cells had expanded clonally by week 6.

Germline V gene sequence: CDR1 MNHEY, CDR2 SMNVEV (reference sequence). V was trimmed by 1 base and J by 0 bases, leaving 6 bases between them. This CDR3 is 14 amino acids long. The sample here was CD4+ or CD8+ T cells sorted from blood, taken in a trial of the OX40 agonist ivuxolimab. J is TRBJ1-1 and V is TRBV27, with D maybe TRBD1 (5 bases). The clonotype originates from an adult with an advanced solid tumor such as melanoma, head and neck, liver or kidney cancer. DNA of the CDR3: TGTGCCAGCAGTTTATGGGGCCTGAACACTGAAGCTTTCTTT. It translates to CASSLWGLNTEAFF.